These 23 T cell receptor beta chains were sequenced from one sample in a study of PD-1 blockade in classical Hodgkin lymphoma. Autologous stem cell transplantation was followed by relapse in every patient, and brentuximab vedotin exposure varied. Produced via immunoSEQ multiplex PCR; TCRdb's table is partial and in-frame only. The repertoire holds 45,000 or so clones, with roughly 73% as singletons. This specimen was peripheral blood mononuclear cells (PBMCs), taken at baseline. The receptors come from a human donor with classical Hodgkin lymphoma.

The CDR3 coding sequence is TGTGCCAGCAGCCCCCGGATTGGGGGCACTGAAGCTTTCTTT. Protein product: CASSPRIGGTEAFF. The V gene is TRBV9, the J gene TRBJ1-1, with D perhaps matching TRBD1 (5 bases). Trimming removed 4 bases at V and 4 bases at J, with 14 bases between. CDR3 size: 14 residues. Germline CDR1 SGDLS, CDR2 YYNGEE. Combining the CDR3 with reference TRBV9 and TRBJ1-1 gives the whole variable domain DSGVTQTPKHLITATGQRVTLRCSPRSGDLSVYWYQQSLDQGLQFLIQYYNGEERAKGNILERFSAQQFPDLHSELNLSSLELGDSALYFCASSPRIGGTEAFFGQGTRLTVV.

The chain recombines TRBV6-5 with TRBJ2-1, with a tentative D call TRBD1 (7 bases). Germline V gene sequence: CDR1 MNHEY, CDR2 SVGAGI. V shed 5 bases and J shed 7 bases, with 18 bases lying between them. The CDR3 is 15 amino acids. The CDR3 DNA reads TGTGCCAGCAGTACCCGACAGGGACTGGTAAATGAGCAGTTCTTC. Translation: CASSTRQGLVNEQFF.

The table lists this clone with a few counts. J is TRBJ2-3 and V is TRBV19; D unresolved. CDR1 and CDR2 (germline): LNHDA, SQIVND (reference sequence). Trimming left V 2 bases short and J 4 bases short, with 7 bases between. The CDR3 is made up of 13 amino acids. CDR3 nucleotide sequence: TGTGCCAGTAGTATACTAGGTTCAGATACGCAGTATTTT. Translated, it gives CASSILGSDTQYF.

The V and J genes are TRBV25-1 and TRBJ2-1; 8 nucleotides agree with TRBD1. The CDR3 length is 16 residues. Trimming at V came to 3 bases and at J to 2 bases, leaving 6 bases not matched to a gene. Looked up from germline, CDR1 is MGHDK and CDR2 is SYGVNS. The CDR3 here is CASSEASGGPYNEQFF. CDR3 bases: TGTGCCAGCAGTGAGGCATCAGGGGGCCCCTACAATGAGCAGTTCTTC.

The CDR3: CASSPGPERINEQFF. CDR3 in DNA: TGTGCCAGCAGCCCGGGGCCAGAACGAATCAATGAGCAGTTCTTC. The chain has TRBV7-3 and TRBJ2-1, with D possibly being TRBD1 or TRBD2 (5 bases each). V was pared by 5 bases and J by 6 bases, with 17 bases between. Germline V gene data show CDR1 as SGHTA and CDR2 as FQGTGA. This CDR3 comprises 15 residues. The full variable domain, rest sourced from reference TRBV7-3 and TRBJ2-1, is GAGVSQTPSNKVTEKGKYVELRCDPISGHTALYWYRQSLGQGPEFLIYFQGTGAADDSGLPNDRFFAVRPEGSVSTLKIQRTERGDSAVYLCASSPGPERINEQFFGPGTRLTVL.

The V and J genes are TRBV18 and TRBJ1-2; 9 positions match TRBD1. The CDR3 runs to 15 residues. Germline V gives CDR1 KGHSH, CDR2 LQKENI. J was trimmed by 7 bases and V by 4 bases; bases with no gene match: 10. In DNA, the CDR3 is TGTGCCAGCTCACTCGGGACAGGGCCAACCTTTGGCTACACCTTC. It encodes CASSLGTGPTFGYTF.

This rearrangement joins TRBV10-3 to TRBJ1-6; tentatively, D is TRBD1 (6 bases). The CDR3 has 16 amino acids. Germline assignment: CDR1 ENHRY and CDR2 SYGVKD. V was cut by 3 bases and J by 9 bases, with 18 bases left in between. The CDR3 loop is CAISDAAGGVGSPLHF. In nucleotides, the CDR3 is TGTGCCATCAGTGATGCGGCGGGGGGCGTAGGTTCACCCCTCCACTTT.

The chain has TRBV10-3 and TRBJ2-6; TRBD1 aligns across 12 bases. Per the germline V gene, CDR1 is ENHRY and CDR2 is SYGVKD. V gave up 10 bases and J gave up 3 bases; unmatched junction bases: 10. The CDR3 length is 17 residues. Here the CDR3 reads CATAGQGARNGANVLTF. The CDR3 nucleotides are TGTGCCACCGCGGGACAGGGGGCACGGAATGGGGCCAACGTCCTGACTTTC.

This clone was seen a handful of times. The chain is built from TRBV30 and TRBJ1-5; maybe TRBD1 (5 bases). Trimming removed 3 bases from V and 4 bases from J, with 19 bases in between. This CDR3 region has 16 residues. Germline V CDR1 and CDR2: GTSNPN, SVGIG (reference sequence). The CDR3 DNA is TGTGCCTGGAGCCCCTGGGACCTCATGGGAAATCAGCCCCAGCATTTT. This translates into CAWSPWDLMGNQPQHF.

V usage is TRBV7-6 and J usage is TRBJ1-6; D not certain. With 5 bases removed from V and 7 bases from J, the gap between germline ends came to 9 bases. There are 13 residues in the CDR3. CDR1 and CDR2 (germline): SGHVS, FNYEAQ. This chain's CDR3 is CASSLGRNSPLHF. The CDR3 DNA reads as TGTGCCAGCAGCCTTGGGAGAAATTCACCCCTCCACTTT.

The chain recombines TRBV5-4 with TRBJ1-3, with D perhaps TRBD1 (6 bases). This CDR3 is 13 amino acids long. Germline values: CDR1 SGHNT, CDR2 YYREEE (reference sequence). V was trimmed by 1 base and J by 4 bases, leaving 6 bases between them. This CDR3 is CASSLQGGNTIYF. CDR3 coding DNA: TGTGCCAGCAGCTTGCAGGGGGGAAACACCATATATTTT. The whole variable domain, filled in from reference TRBV5-4 and TRBJ1-3, reads ETGVTQSPTHLIKTRGQQVTLRCSSQSGHNTVSWYQQALGQGPQFIFQYYREEENGRGNFPPRFSGLQFPNYSSELNVNALELDDSALYLCASSLQGGNTIYFGEGSWLTVV.

This clone appeared a single time. The chain has TRBV7-9 and TRBJ1-1; TRBD1 might be the D (5 bases). This CDR3 is 14 amino acids long. V was pared by 0 bases and J by 1 base, with 6 bases between. Germline CDR1 SEHNR, CDR2 FQNEAQ (reference sequence). In nucleotides, the CDR3 is TGTGCCAGCAGCTTAGCTGGGACGAACACTGAAGCTTTCTTT. Amino acid sequence: CASSLAGTNTEAFF.

The chain combines TRBV30 with TRBJ1-1; TRBD1 might be the D (5 bases). V shed 2 bases and J shed 1 base, with 11 bases lying between them. CDR1 is GTSNPN and CDR2 is SVGIG in the germline V gene (reference sequence). CDR3 length: 14 residues. The CDR3 protein is CAWSRGLSNTEAFF. CDR3 DNA sequence: TGTGCCTGGAGTCGGGGACTCTCGAACACTGAAGCTTTCTTT.

The chain carries TRBV29-1 and TRBJ1-2, with TRBD1 matching over 9 bases. CDR3 length: 13 amino acids. Per germline, CDR1 SQVTM and CDR2 ANQGSEA. Trimming at V came to 0 bases and at J to 7 bases, leaving 3 bases not matched to a gene. CDR3 sequence: CSVEETGGSGYTF. As DNA, the CDR3 is TGCAGCGTTGAAGAGACAGGGGGGTCTGGCTACACCTTC.

The gene calls are TRBV30 and TRBJ2-7; 7 positions match TRBD1. CDR1 and CDR2 (germline): GTSNPN, SVGIG (reference sequence). This CDR3 contains 13 residues. The junction had 7 bases not matched to a gene; V was cut back by 4 bases and J by 4 bases. This chain's CDR3 is CAWNSGTEYEQYF. In nucleotides, the CDR3 is TGTGCCTGGAACTCCGGGACAGAGTACGAGCAGTACTTC.

The chain links TRBV19 to TRBJ1-2; the match to TRBD1 covers 9 bases. Per the germline V gene, CDR1 is LNHDA and CDR2 is SQIVND (reference sequence). This CDR3 contains 17 residues. V lost 6 bases, J lost 6 bases, and 17 bases stayed unmatched. The chain's CDR3 is CASSLRGVSDRGHGYTF. DNA for the CDR3: TGTGCCAGTAGCCTGAGGGGGGTATCGGACAGGGGTCATGGCTACACCTTC.

This sequence joins TRBV9 and TRBJ2-1; no definite D call. The germline gives CDR1 SGDLS, CDR2 YYNGEE. Trimming left V 0 bases short and J 6 bases short, with 10 bases between. This CDR3 contains 14 residues. The CDR3 here is CASSVGWVGNEQFF. The CDR3 DNA is TGTGCCAGCAGCGTAGGGTGGGTAGGCAATGAGCAGTTCTTC.

The J gene is TRBJ1-5, the V gene TRBV7-9, with D hard to call. Germline CDR1 SEHNR, CDR2 FQNEAQ (reference sequence). The CDR3 has 14 amino acids. The V gene lost 5 bases and the J gene lost 6 bases, with 14 bases spanning the gap. CDR3 sequence (DNA): TGTGCCAGCAGCCCCAACACGGTGATTCAGCCCCAGCATTTT. Protein sequence: CASSPNTVIQPQHF.

This chain joins TRBV11-3 and TRBJ2-5, with 9 bases that match TRBD1. The CDR3 sequence is 15 residues long. After removal of 0 bases from V and 4 bases from J, the junction contained 3 bases not matched to a gene. From germline, CDR1 is SGHNT and CDR2 YENEEA. CDR3 DNA sequence: TGTGCCAGCAGCTTAGACCTGACAGGGGGAGAGACCCAGTACTTC. This translates into CASSLDLTGGETQYF.

The rearrangement links TRBV5-6 to TRBJ2-7; 10 bases align to TRBD1. J was trimmed by 1 base and V by 0 bases; bases with no gene match: 1. The CDR3 runs to 15 residues. CDR1 SGHDT and CDR2 YYEEEE come from the germline V gene. The CDR3: CASSLGGQGSYEQYF. In DNA form, the CDR3 reads TGTGCCAGCAGCTTGGGGGGACAGGGGTCCTACGAGCAGTACTTC.

The CDR3 DNA sequence: TGTGCCAGCAGTTCACCTAATATCGGGACTAGCGGGAGGGCCTACGAGCAGTACTTC. Its protein is CASSSPNIGTSGRAYEQYF. The V gene is TRBV28, the J gene TRBJ2-7; 16 positions match TRBD2. This CDR3 spans 19 amino acids. Germline CDR1 reads MDHEN; CDR2 reads SYDVKM. After removal of 4 bases from V and 2 bases from J, the junction contained 11 bases not matched to a gene.

The CDR3 loop reads CASSIWAGELMETQYF. The CDR3 DNA reads TGTGCCAGTAGTATATGGGCGGGAGAGCTTATGGAGACCCAGTACTTC. This chain connects TRBV19 to TRBJ2-5; 7 bases are shared with TRBD2. The length of the CDR3 is 16 residues. Trimming cost V 2 bases and J 5 bases; bases outside gene matches: 11. Germline CDR1 and CDR2: LNHDA and SQIVND (reference sequence).

The rearrangement uses TRBV29-1 and TRBJ2-1; the D gene could be TRBD1 or TRBD2 (5 bases each). The CDR3 spans 14 residues. The germline V gene has CDR1 SQVTM and CDR2 ANQGSEA. Trimming removed 5 bases from V and 9 bases from J, with 20 bases in between. CDR3 in DNA: TGCAGCGTTTCCGTTCGGGTTGGGGCGGGTGAGCAGTTCTTC. It is translated as CSVSVRVGAGEQFF.